What follows describes a single TCR beta chain. To make TCR beta libraries, researchers used iRepertoire HTBI primers and Arm-PCR of CDR3 regions. TCRdb used MiXCR to reprocess the multiplex PCR reads, holding one entry per CDR3 protein. The sample has a few hundred thousand distinct CDR3 sequences; approximately 25% are singletons. The sample originates from a study of regulatory T cells in long-lasting Graves disease. Time point noted: persistent/refractory GD, antithyroid drugs over 5 years with positive TRAb. The TCR library was made from RNA extracted from PBMCs. EDTA tubes held 7 to 9 milliliters of peripheral blood from each patient. CDR3 size: 15 residues. Germline V gene sequence: CDR1 SGHRS, CDR2 YFSETQ. The V end was cut by 0 bases, the J end by 9 bases, with 19 bases between.

The sample in question was peripheral blood mononuclear cells (PBMCs), obtained when the disease was refractory, from a patient treated with antithyroid drugs. The chain carries TRBV5-1 and TRBJ2-7, with D tentatively TRBD2 (6 bases). This receptor was taken from a woman between 40 and 55 years old with Graves disease. The CDR3 DNA is TGCGCCAGCAGCTTGGGTGCGGGCTCCTCGGGGGTGCAGTACTTC. Protein: CASSLGAGSSGVQYF.